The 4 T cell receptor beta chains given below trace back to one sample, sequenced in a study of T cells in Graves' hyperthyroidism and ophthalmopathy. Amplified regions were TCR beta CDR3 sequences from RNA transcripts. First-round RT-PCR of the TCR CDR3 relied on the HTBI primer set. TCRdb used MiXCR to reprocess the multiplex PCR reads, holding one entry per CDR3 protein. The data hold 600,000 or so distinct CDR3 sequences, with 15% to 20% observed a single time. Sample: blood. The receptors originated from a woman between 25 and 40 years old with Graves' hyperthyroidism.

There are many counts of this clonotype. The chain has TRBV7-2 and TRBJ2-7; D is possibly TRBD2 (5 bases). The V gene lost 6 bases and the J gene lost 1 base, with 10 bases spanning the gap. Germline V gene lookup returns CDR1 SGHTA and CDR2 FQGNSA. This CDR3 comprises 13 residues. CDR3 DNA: TGTGCCAGCAGTCCCGGGGATTCCTACGAGCAGTACTTC. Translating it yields CASSPGDSYEQYF.

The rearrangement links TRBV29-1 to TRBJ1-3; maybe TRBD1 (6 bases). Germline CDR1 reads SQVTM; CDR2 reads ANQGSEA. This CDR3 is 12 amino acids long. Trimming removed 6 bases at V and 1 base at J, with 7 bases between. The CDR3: CSVTGSGNTIYF. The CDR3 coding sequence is TGCAGCGTCACAGGGTCTGGAAACACCATATATTTT.

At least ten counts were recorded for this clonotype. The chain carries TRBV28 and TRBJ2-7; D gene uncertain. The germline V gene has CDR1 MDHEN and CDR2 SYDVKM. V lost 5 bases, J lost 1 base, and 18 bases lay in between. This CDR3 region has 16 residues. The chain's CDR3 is CASSLNTGRWSYEQYF. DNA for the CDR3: TGTGCCAGCAGTCTAAACACGGGCCGGTGGTCCTACGAGCAGTACTTC. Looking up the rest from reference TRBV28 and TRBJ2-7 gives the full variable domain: DVKVTQSSRYLVKRTGEKVFLECVQDMDHENMFWYRQDPGLGLRLIYFSYDVKMKEKGDIPEGYSVSREKKERFSLILESASTNQTSMYLCASSLNTGRWSYEQYFGPGTRLTVT.

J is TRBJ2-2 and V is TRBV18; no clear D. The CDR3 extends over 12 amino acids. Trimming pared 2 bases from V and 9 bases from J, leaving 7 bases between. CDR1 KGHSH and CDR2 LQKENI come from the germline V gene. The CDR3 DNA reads TGTGCCAGCTCACCATCGTTAAGGGAGCTGTTTTTT. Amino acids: CASSPSLRELFF.